This T cell receptor (beta chain) is drawn from a study of monozygotic twins with inflammatory bowel disease. From its re-call of the 5' RACE reads, TCRdb lists each CDR3 protein once, without DNA. In total, the table holds 300,000 to 400,000 distinct CDR3 sequences. Study-level findings and limits: Support was absent for any single strong signal or clonotype linked to IBD.

A word on this clonotype: The antigen remains undetermined.

This CDR3 spans 13 amino acids. CDR1 and CDR2 from the germline V gene are SQVTM and ANQGSEA. This receptor was obtained from a human donor with ulcerative colitis or Crohn's disease, or a healthy co-twin of an affected twin (not recorded which). The material sequenced was blood. The chain employs TRBV29-1 and TRBJ2-2; TCRdb picks TRBD2, but there is no DNA to check that call. CDR3 amino acids: CCAGGGSTGELFF.